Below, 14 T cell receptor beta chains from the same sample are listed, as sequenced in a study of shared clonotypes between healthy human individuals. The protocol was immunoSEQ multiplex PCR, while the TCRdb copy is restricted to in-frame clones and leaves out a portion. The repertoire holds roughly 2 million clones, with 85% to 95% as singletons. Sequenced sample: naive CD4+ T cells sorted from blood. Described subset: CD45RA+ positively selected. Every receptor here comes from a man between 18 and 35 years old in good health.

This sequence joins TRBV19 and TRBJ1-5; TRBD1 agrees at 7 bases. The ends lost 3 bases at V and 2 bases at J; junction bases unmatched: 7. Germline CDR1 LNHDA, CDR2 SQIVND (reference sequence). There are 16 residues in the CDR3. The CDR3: CASSIGDRARNQPQHF. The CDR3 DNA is TGTGCCAGTAGTATTGGAGACAGGGCTCGCAATCAGCCCCAGCATTTT.

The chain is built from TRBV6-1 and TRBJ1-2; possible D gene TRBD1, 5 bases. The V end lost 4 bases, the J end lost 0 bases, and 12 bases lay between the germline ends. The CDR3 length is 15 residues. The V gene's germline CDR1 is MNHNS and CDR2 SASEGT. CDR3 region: CASSADMKTNYGYTF. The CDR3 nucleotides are TGTGCCAGCAGTGCGGACATGAAAACTAACTATGGCTACACCTTC.

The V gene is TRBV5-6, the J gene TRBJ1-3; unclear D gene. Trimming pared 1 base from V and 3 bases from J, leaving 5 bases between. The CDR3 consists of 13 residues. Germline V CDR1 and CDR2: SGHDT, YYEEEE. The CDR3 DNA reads TGTGCCAGCAGCTTGAGCAATGGAAACACCATATATTTT. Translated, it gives CASSLSNGNTIYF.

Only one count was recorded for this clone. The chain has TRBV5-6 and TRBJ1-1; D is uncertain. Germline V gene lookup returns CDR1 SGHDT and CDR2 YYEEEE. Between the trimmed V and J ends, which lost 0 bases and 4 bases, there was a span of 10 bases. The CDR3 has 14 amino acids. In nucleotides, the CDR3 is TGTGCCAGCAGCTTGGGCCGGTGGGGCACTGAAGCTTTCTTT. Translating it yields CASSLGRWGTEAFF.

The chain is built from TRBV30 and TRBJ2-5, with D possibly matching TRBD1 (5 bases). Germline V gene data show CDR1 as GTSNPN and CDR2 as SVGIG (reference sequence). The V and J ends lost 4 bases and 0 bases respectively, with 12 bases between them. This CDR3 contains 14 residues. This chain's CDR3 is CAWTGHRYQETQYF. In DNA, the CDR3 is TGTGCCTGGACTGGGCACAGGTACCAAGAGACCCAGTACTTC. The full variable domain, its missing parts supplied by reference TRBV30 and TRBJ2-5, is SQTIHQWPATLVQPVGSPLSLECTVEGTSNPNLYWYRQAAGRGLQLLFYSVGIGQISSEVPQNLSASRPQDRQFILSSKKLLLSDSGFYLCAWTGHRYQETQYFGPGTRLLVL.

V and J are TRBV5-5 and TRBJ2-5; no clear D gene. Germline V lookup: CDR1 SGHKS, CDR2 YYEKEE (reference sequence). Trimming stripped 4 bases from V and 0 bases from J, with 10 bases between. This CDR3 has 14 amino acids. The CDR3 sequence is CASSREIYQETQYF. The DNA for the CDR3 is TGTGCCAGCAGCAGGGAAATCTACCAAGAGACCCAGTACTTC.

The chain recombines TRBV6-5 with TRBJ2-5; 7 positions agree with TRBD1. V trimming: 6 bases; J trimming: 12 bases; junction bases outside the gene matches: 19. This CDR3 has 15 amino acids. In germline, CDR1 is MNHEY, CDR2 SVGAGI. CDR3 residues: CASRPQGGVVPAEYF. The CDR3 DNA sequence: TGTGCCAGCAGGCCGCAAGGGGGCGTGGTTCCTGCCGAGTACTTC.

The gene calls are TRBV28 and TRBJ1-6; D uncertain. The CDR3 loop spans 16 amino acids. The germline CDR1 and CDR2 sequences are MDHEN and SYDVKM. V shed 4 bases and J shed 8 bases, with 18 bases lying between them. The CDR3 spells CASSSLEGPAYSPLHF. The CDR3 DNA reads TGTGCCAGCAGTTCCCTCGAGGGCCCAGCTTATTCACCCCTCCACTTT.

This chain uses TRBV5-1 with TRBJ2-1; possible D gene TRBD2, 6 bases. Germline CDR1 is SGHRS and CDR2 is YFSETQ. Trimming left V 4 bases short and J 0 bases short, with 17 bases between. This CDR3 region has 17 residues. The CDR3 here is CASSPAGSLTSYNEQFF. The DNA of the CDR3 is TGCGCCAGCAGCCCGGCGGGATCCCTCACCTCCTACAATGAGCAGTTCTTC.

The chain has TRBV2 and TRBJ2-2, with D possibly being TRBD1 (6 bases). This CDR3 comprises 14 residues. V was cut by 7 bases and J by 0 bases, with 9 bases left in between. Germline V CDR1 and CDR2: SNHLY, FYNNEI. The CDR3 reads CASTTGSNTGELFF. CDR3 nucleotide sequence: TGTGCCAGCACTACAGGGTCGAACACCGGGGAGCTGTTTTTT.

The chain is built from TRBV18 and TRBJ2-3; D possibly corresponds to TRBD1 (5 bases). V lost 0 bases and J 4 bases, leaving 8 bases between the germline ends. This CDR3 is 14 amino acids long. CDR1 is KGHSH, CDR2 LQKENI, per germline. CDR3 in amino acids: CASSPPTRADTQYF. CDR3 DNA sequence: TGTGCCAGCTCACCACCTACCAGGGCAGATACGCAGTATTTT.

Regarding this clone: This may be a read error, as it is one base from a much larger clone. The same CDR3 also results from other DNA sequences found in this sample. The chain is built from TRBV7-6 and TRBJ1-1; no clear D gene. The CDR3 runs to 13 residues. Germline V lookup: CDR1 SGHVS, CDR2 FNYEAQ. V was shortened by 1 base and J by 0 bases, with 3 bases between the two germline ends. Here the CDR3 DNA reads TGTGCCAGCAGCTTAGACTTGAACACTGAAGCTTTCTTT. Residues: CASSLDLNTEAFF.

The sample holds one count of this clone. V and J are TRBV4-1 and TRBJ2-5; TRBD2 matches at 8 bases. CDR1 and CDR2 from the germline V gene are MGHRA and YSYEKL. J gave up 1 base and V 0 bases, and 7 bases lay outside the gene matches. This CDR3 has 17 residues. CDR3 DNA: TGCGCCAGCAGCCAAGATCCGTCTAGCGGGTCCCAAGAGACCCAGTACTTC. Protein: CASSQDPSSGSQETQYF.

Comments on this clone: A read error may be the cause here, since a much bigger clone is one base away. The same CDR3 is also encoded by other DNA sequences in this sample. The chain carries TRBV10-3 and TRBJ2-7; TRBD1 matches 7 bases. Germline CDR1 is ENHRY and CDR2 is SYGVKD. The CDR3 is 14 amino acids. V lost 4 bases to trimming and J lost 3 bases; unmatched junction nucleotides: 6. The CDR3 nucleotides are TGTGCCATCAGTGGGGACAGAGGGAACTACGAGCAGTACTTC. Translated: CAISGDRGNYEQYF.